This T cell receptor (beta chain) originates from a study of T-cell reconstitution after alpha-beta-depleted transplantation in children. Germline V lookup: CDR1 DFQATT, CDR2 SNEGSKA (reference sequence). Trimming took 0 bases from V and 0 from J, leaving 9 bases between them. This CDR3 has 15 residues. For TCRbeta, the library was prepared with unique molecular identifiers. TCRdb processed the PCR reads anew with MiXCR; each CDR3 protein has one entry. The sample gives 250,000 to 300,000 distinct CDR3 sequences, almost 10% of which show up once; around 9.1% is in the top ten. This clonotype was detected ten times or more.

The input for sequencing was PBMCs from the stem cell graft donor, taken from the stem cell graft. The chain links TRBV20-1 to TRBJ1-5; the D gene is possibly TRBD1 (6 bases). The TCR sequence derives from a human donor who donated a stem cell graft to a child with SCID. This CDR3 is CSARERGLSNQPQHF. DNA for the CDR3: TGCAGTGCTAGAGAGCGGGGGCTTAGCAATCAGCCCCAGCATTTT.